The 12 T cell receptor beta chains below come from one sample, sequenced in a study of blood T cell repertoires in COVID-19. TCRdb's copy holds only in-frame clones and misses some; the assay was immunoSEQ multiplex PCR. The sample contains about 120,000 clones, around 80% of which appear only once. Sequenced: peripheral blood. The receptors were sampled from a man aged 65 to 79 with acute or convalescent COVID-19.

The chain links TRBV5-1 to TRBJ1-2; D unresolved. There are 19 residues in the CDR3. Per germline, CDR1 SGHRS and CDR2 YFSETQ. The V and J ends lost 4 bases and 0 bases respectively, with 25 bases between them. For the CDR3, the DNA is TGCGCCAGCAGCCCCTCGCCCGGCATCGAGGTTAGAACTAACTATGGCTACACCTTC. This gives the protein CASSPSPGIEVRTNYGYTF. The variable domain in full, completed from reference TRBV5-1 and TRBJ1-2, reads KAGVTQTPRYLIKTRGQQVTLSCSPISGHRSVSWYQQTPGQGLQFLFEYFSETQRNKGNFPGRFSGRQFSNSRSEMNVSTLELGDSALYLCASSPSPGIEVRTNYGYTFGSGTRLTVV.

This rearrangement joins TRBV3-1 (or the pseudogene TRBV3-2) to TRBJ1-2, with D perhaps matching TRBD1 (6 bases). Trimming removed 4 bases at V and 3 bases at J, with 12 bases between. This CDR3 has 14 amino acids. Germline V gene data show CDR1 as LGHDT and CDR2 as YNNKEL (reference sequence). The CDR3 region has the DNA TGTGCCAGCAGCCCCAGGGGCAGGGACTATGGCTACACCTTC. Its translation is CASSPRGRDYGYTF.

The chain joins TRBV5-1 to TRBJ2-5; the match to TRBD1 covers 7 bases. Trimming removed 2 bases from V and 7 bases from J; junction bases left unmatched: 17. The germline V gene has CDR1 SGHRS and CDR2 YFSETQ. This CDR3 has 17 amino acids. CDR3 residues: CASSFGSTDRVVGTQYF. The DNA for the CDR3 is TGCGCCAGCAGCTTTGGGAGCACCGACAGGGTTGTTGGGACCCAGTACTTC.

The chain links TRBV5-1 to TRBJ1-1; possible D gene TRBD1, 6 bases. Between the trimmed V and J ends, which lost 4 bases and 1 base, there was a span of 11 bases. The CDR3 is 14 residues long. The germline V gene encodes CDR1 SGHRS and CDR2 YFSETQ. CDR3 region: CASSGTTGNTEAFF. The CDR3 DNA is TGCGCCAGCAGCGGGACGACAGGGAACACTGAAGCTTTCTTT.

The chain has TRBV6-5 and TRBJ1-6; D gene uncertain. V was pared by 0 bases and J by 2 bases, with 8 bases between. This CDR3 has 16 residues. Germline V lookup: CDR1 MNHEY, CDR2 SVGAGI. The CDR3 DNA reads TGTGCCAGCAGTTACTCGCCAGGAACCTATAATTCACCCCTCCACTTT. Residues: CASSYSPGTYNSPLHF.

CDR3 bases: TGTGCCAGCAGCCGACTATCCGGGACAGGGGGCGCGCAAGAGACCCAGTACTTC. Amino acids: CASSRLSGTGGAQETQYF. The genes are TRBV3-1 (or the pseudogene TRBV3-2) and TRBJ2-5; TRBD1 agrees at 12 bases. This CDR3 has 18 amino acids. Per germline, CDR1 LGHDT and CDR2 YNNKEL (reference sequence). J gave up 2 bases and V 4 bases, and 11 bases lay outside the gene matches.

This chain joins TRBV7-3 and TRBJ2-1, with TRBD2 matching over 9 bases. Looked up from germline, CDR1 is SGHTA and CDR2 is FQGTGA. V lost 0 bases to trimming and J lost 9 bases; unmatched junction nucleotides: 6. This CDR3 contains 15 residues. CDR3 sequence: CASSLTSGGGGEQFF. In DNA, the CDR3 is TGTGCCAGCAGCTTAACTAGCGGGGGAGGTGGTGAGCAGTTCTTC.

Many counts were recorded for this clone. The chain is built from TRBV2 and TRBJ2-3; 7 bases are shared with TRBD2. CDR1 SNHLY and CDR2 FYNNEI come from the germline V gene. CDR3 length: 15 amino acids. With V trimmed by 8 bases and J by 5 bases, 13 bases remained unmatched. This CDR3 reads CASSKQGLDVDTQYF. In DNA, the CDR3 is TGTGCCAGCTCTAAACAAGGACTAGACGTAGATACGCAGTATTTT.

This clone was detected a few times. The chain employs TRBV27 and TRBJ1-1; 7 bases agree with TRBD1. The germline V gene encodes CDR1 MNHEY and CDR2 SMNVEV (reference sequence). This CDR3 comprises 14 residues. V shed 7 bases, J shed 0 bases, and the junction held 5 bases outside the gene matches. CDR3 nucleotide sequence: TGTGCCAGCAAGACAGGGCGGTTGAACACTGAAGCTTTCTTT. It codes for CASKTGRLNTEAFF.

This clone was seen a few times. This rearrangement joins TRBV19 to TRBJ2-1, with TRBD2 as a possible D gene (6 bases). The CDR3 covers 15 residues. Per germline, CDR1 LNHDA and CDR2 SQIVND (reference sequence). V was trimmed by 4 bases and J by 6 bases, leaving 16 bases between them. CDR3 sequence reads: CASSTLMTRSNEQFF. The CDR3 nucleotides are TGTGCCAGTAGTACCCTCATGACTAGAAGCAATGAGCAGTTCTTC.

This chain joins TRBV13 and TRBJ1-6; 7 bases match TRBD1. Germline trimming cut 5 bases from V and 9 bases from J; bases unmatched to any gene: 7. The length of the CDR3 is 14 residues. In germline, CDR1 is PRHDT, CDR2 FYEKMQ (reference sequence). In DNA form, the CDR3 reads TGTGCCAGCAGCACCCAGGGGGTGGGTTCACCCCTCCACTTT. It codes for CASSTQGVGSPLHF.

The chain is built from TRBV7-8 and TRBJ1-5, with D possibly TRBD1 on 6 matching bases. There are 14 residues in the CDR3. The ends were cut back, 2 bases at V and 7 bases at J, with 12 bases in the middle. CDR1 and CDR2 from the germline V gene are SGHVS and FQNEAQ. The chain's CDR3 is CASSLSRGYQPQHF. The CDR3 DNA reads as TGTGCCAGCAGCTTATCCAGGGGTTACCAGCCCCAGCATTTT.